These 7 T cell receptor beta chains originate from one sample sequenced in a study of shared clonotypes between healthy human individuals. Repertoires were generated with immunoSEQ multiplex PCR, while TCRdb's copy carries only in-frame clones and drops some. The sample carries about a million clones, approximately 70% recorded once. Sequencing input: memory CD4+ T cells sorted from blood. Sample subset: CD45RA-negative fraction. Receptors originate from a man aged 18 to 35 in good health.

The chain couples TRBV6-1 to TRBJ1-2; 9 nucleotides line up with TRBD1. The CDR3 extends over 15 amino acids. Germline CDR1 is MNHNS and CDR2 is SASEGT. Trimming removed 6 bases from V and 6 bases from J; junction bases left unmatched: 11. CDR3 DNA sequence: TGTGCCAGCAGCGTAAATAGGGGACAGGGAAATGGCTACACCTTC. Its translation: CASSVNRGQGNGYTF.

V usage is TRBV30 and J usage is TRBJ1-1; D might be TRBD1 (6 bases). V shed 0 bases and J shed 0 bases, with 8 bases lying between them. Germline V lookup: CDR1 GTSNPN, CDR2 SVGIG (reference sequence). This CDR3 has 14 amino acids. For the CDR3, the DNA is TGTGCCTGGAGTGTCGGACAGCTGAACACTGAAGCTTTCTTT. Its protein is CAWSVGQLNTEAFF.

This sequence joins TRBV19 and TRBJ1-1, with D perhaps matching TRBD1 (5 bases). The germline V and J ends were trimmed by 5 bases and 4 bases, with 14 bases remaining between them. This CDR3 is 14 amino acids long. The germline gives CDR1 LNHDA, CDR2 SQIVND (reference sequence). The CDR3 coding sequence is TGTGCCAGTAGTTCCCTTGGAGGGGCCACTGAAGCTTTCTTT. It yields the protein CASSSLGGATEAFF.

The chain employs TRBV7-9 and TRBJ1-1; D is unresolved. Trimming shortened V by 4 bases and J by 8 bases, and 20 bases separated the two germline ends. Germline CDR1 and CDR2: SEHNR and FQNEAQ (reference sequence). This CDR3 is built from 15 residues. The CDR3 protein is CASSSPQELNGEAFF. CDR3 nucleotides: TGTGCCAGCAGCTCACCCCAGGAGCTTAATGGCGAAGCTTTCTTT.

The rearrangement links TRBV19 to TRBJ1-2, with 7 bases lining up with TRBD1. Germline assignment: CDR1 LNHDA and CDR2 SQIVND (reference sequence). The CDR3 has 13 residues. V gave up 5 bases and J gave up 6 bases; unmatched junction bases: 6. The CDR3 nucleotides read TGTGCCAGTAGTCAGACAGGGACCGATGGCTACACCTTC. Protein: CASSQTGTDGYTF. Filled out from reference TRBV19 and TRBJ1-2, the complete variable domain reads DGGITQSPKYLFRKEGQNVTLSCEQNLNHDAMYWYRQDPGQGLRLIYYSQIVNDFQKGDIAEGYSVSREKKESFPLTVTSAQKNPTAFYLCASSQTGTDGYTFGSGTRLTVV.

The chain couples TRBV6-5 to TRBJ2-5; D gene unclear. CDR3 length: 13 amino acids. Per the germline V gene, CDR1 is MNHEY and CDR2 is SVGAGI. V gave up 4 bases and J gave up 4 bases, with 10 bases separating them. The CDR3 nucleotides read TGTGCCAGCAGTTCTAGGCCGGGAGAGACCCAGTACTTC. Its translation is CASSSRPGETQYF.

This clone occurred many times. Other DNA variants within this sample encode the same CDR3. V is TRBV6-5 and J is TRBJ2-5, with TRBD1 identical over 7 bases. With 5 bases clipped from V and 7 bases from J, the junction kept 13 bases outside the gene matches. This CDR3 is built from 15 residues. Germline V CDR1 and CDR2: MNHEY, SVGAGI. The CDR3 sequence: CASSVGDSRLGTQYF. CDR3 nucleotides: TGTGCCAGCAGTGTCGGGGACAGCCGCTTGGGGACCCAGTACTTC.